This T cell receptor (beta chain) was documented in a study of blood T cell repertoires in COVID-19. Study at large: T cells, B-cell-depleted T cells, or PBMCs supplied cDNA or gDNA.

The data were produced by immunoSEQ multiplex PCR, yet TCRdb's version contains in-frame clones alone and is incomplete. The repertoire holds approximately 490,000 clones, with about 85% as singletons. Trimming pared 4 bases from V and 12 bases from J, leaving 18 bases between. Looked up from germline, CDR1 is SGHVS and CDR2 is FQNEAQ. The CDR3 contains 13 residues. The sample comprised PBMCs or T cells enriched from blood (not recorded which). The sequence derives from a woman younger than 35 who had recovered from COVID-19. The J gene is TRBJ1-1, the V gene TRBV7-8; a weak D match, TRBD1 (6 bases). CDR3 bases: TGTGCCAGCAGCTCTAGAGACAGGATTGCGTCTTTCTTT. Its translation: CASSSRDRIASFF.